Below are 10 T cell receptor beta chains sequenced from a single sample in a study of read filtering for tumor transcriptome and immune sequencing. This library used about 400 ng RNA and molecular barcoded adaptors spanning alpha/delta and beta/gamma chains. TCRdb used MiXCR to reprocess the reads, holding one entry per CDR3 protein. The data contain about 5,200 distinct CDR3 sequences, about a fifth of them singletons. Sequenced sample: a population of CD138-negative cells sorted from bone marrow. Receptors originate from a donor at least 40 years old with multiple myeloma.

This clonotype was counted at least ten times. This chain joins TRBV29-1 and TRBJ1-3; D is undetermined. Trimming took 5 bases from V and 4 from J, leaving 12 bases between them. CDR1 is SQVTM and CDR2 is ANQGSEA in the germline V gene. This CDR3 has 13 residues. CDR3 region: CSVHNRKGNTIYF. In DNA form, the CDR3 reads TGCAGCGTTCATAACCGCAAGGGAAACACCATATATTTT. The whole variable domain, filled in from reference TRBV29-1 and TRBJ1-3, reads SAVISQKPSRDICQRGTSLTIQCQVDSQVTMMFWYRQQPGQSLTLIATANQGSEATYESGFVIDKFPISRPNLTFSTLTVSNMSPEDSSIYLCSVHNRKGNTIYFGEGSWLTVV.

In its sample, this clonotype ranks as medium-sized. This chain links TRBV6-1 with TRBJ2-2; 8 bases match TRBD2. The V gene end was trimmed by 6 bases and the J gene end by 4 bases; junction bases not matched to a gene: 7. CDR1 is MNHNS, CDR2 SASEGT, per germline. The CDR3 has 15 residues. CDR3 nucleotide sequence: TGTGCCAGCAGCCTCAGGACTAGCAGCACCGGGGAGCTGTTTTTT. This encodes CASSLRTSSTGELFF.

The J gene is TRBJ2-7, the V gene TRBV6-5; D is ambiguous. V was shortened by 6 bases and J by 7 bases, with 19 bases between the two germline ends. This CDR3 contains 14 residues. The germline V gene has CDR1 MNHEY and CDR2 SVGAGI. The CDR3 loop is CASRLLHNYWEQYF. As DNA, the CDR3 is TGTGCCAGCAGACTCCTACACAATTATTGGGAGCAGTACTTC.

This clonotype was recorded at least ten times. CDR3 sequence (DNA): TGCAGCTTTTCCCCCGCACAGGGGTGGGGCACTGAAGCTTTCTTT. Translated, it gives CSFSPAQGWGTEAFF. The chain employs TRBV29-1 and TRBJ1-1; TRBD1 matches 7 bases. From germline, CDR1 is SQVTM and CDR2 ANQGSEA. The ends lost 8 bases at V and 4 bases at J; junction bases unmatched: 16. This CDR3 has 15 residues.

This clonotype is labeled medium-sized. The chain uses TRBV7-2 and TRBJ1-2; TRBD1 matches at 9 bases. Germline V gene sequence: CDR1 SGHTA, CDR2 FQGNSA. CDR3 length: 15 amino acids. After removal of 5 bases from V and 1 base from J, the junction contained 5 bases not matched to a gene. This CDR3 reads CASSPRTGDNYGYTF. In DNA form, the CDR3 reads TGTGCCAGCAGCCCAAGGACAGGGGATAACTATGGCTACACCTTC.

By proportion, this clonotype is medium-sized. This sequence joins TRBV29-1 and TRBJ2-2; 8 bases map to TRBD2. J was trimmed by 7 bases and V by 6 bases; bases with no gene match: 16. The CDR3 has 16 residues. Germline-derived CDR1 and CDR2 are SQVTM and ANQGSEA. The CDR3 DNA sequence: TGCAGCGTCGCCGGAGGTACCGGGAGGGAAGGCGGGGAGCTGTTTTTT. It is translated as CSVAGGTGREGGELFF.

This clonotype is labeled as medium-sized. The chain has TRBV30 and TRBJ1-1; D may be TRBD1 (5 bases). Trimming took 2 bases from V and 0 from J, leaving 10 bases between them. CDR3 size: 14 residues. The germline gives CDR1 GTSNPN, CDR2 SVGIG (reference sequence). CDR3 DNA: TGTGCCTGGAGTAAGGGGCCGATGAACACTGAAGCTTTCTTT. It encodes CAWSKGPMNTEAFF.

This clonotype showed up just a few times. A much larger clone is a single base away; this may be a read error. J is TRBJ2-3 and V is TRBV20-1; possibly TRBD2 for D (5 bases). This CDR3 is 13 amino acids long. Germline CDR1 is DFQATT and CDR2 is SNEGSKA (reference sequence). This chain's CDR3 is CSALAASTDTPHF. The CDR3 DNA reads TGCAGTGCCCTAGCTGCTAGCACAGATACGCCGCATTTT.

This chain links TRBV20-1 with TRBJ1-2; D unresolved. This CDR3 is 15 amino acids long. Trimming stripped 4 bases from V and 2 bases from J, with 17 bases between. The V gene's germline CDR1 is DFQATT and CDR2 SNEGSKA (reference sequence). CDR3 nucleotides: TGCAGTGCTACAGTCGACGACACGCTGAACTATGGCTACACCTTC. The encoded protein is CSATVDDTLNYGYTF.

By share, this clonotype ranks as medium-sized (0.01 to 0.1%). V and J are TRBV7-8 and TRBJ2-3, with a tentative D call TRBD1 (5 bases). Trimming cost V 5 bases and J 11 bases, with 17 bases left between them. CDR1 is SGHVS, CDR2 FQNEAQ, per germline. This CDR3 has 13 residues. The DNA of the CDR3 is TGTGCCAGCAGCCCCTCAGGGTTAGTGGGGCAGTATTTT. As protein: CASSPSGLVGQYF.